This TCR beta chain came from a study of identifying expanded T cells in peripheral blood. Assay used: immunoSEQ multiplex PCR; TCRdb lists only in-frame clones, some missing. The sample records 100,000 to 150,000 clones, approximately 80% being singletons. Germline values: CDR1 SNHLY, CDR2 FYNNEI. The length of the CDR3 is 16 residues. V was clipped by 6 bases and J by 1 base, with 18 bases between them. No infections or other immune events were documented during collection. The V call is TRBV2, the J call TRBJ2-5, with a weak D call TRBD2 (7 bases). The sequence was obtained from a person between 18 and 69 years old in good health. The material sequenced was blood. The CDR3 reads CASSRGASTAQETQYF. The CDR3 DNA reads TGTGCCAGCAGCCGGGGGGCCTCAACCGCCCAAGAGACCCAGTACTTC.